Included here is one TCR beta chain sequence, with context. This CDR3 is 15 amino acids long. After removal of 4 bases from V and 0 bases from J, the junction contained 5 bases not matched to a gene. The germline gives CDR1 SGDLS, CDR2 YYNGEE. This entry is derived from a study of cytomegalovirus exposure and HLA in healthy donors. PCR primers comprised 60 Vbeta and 13 Jbeta primers. Sequenced by immunoSEQ multiplex PCR; TCRdb stores in-frame clones only, minus some. Of around 120,000 clones in the sample, around three quarters were seen once. What was sequenced was PBMCs. V usage is TRBV9 and J usage is TRBJ2-3; 7 bases are shared with TRBD2. The clonotype originates from a man aged 25-45 years in good health and CMV-seronegative. The CDR3 nucleotides are TGTGCCAGCAGCCCCCGACTAGCTAGCACAGATACGCAGTATTTT. Translating it yields CASSPRLASTDTQYF.